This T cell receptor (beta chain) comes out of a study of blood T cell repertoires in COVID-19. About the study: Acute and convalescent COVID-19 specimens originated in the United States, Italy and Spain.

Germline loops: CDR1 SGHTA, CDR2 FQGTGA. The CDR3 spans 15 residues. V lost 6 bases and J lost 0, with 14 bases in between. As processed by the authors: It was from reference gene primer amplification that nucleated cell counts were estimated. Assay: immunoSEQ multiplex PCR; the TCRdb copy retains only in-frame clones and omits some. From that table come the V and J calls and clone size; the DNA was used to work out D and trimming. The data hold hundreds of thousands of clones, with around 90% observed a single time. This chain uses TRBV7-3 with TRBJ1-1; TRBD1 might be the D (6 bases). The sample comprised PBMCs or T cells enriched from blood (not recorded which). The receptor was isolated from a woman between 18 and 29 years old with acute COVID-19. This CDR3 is CASSSGVGLNTEAFF. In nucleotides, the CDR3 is TGTGCCAGCAGTTCAGGGGTGGGGCTGAACACTGAAGCTTTCTTT. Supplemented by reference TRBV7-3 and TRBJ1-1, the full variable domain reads GAGVSQTPSNKVTEKGKYVELRCDPISGHTALYWYRQSLGQGPEFLIYFQGTGAADDSGLPNDRFFAVRPEGSVSTLKIQRTERGDSAVYLCASSSGVGLNTEAFFGQGTRLTVV.